Listed below are T cell receptor beta chains from one sample, sequenced in a study of technical replicates of blood from a few donors. Profiling relied on immunoSEQ multiplex PCR, and the TCRdb table lists in-frame clones only, not all of them. The table has roughly 72,000 clones, roughly 96% seen once. Sequencing was carried out using T cells isolated from PBMCs. Receptors originate from a human donor in good health. Each CDR3 is given with its conserved first and last residue. Fields, in order: clone size, V gene, D gene, J gene, CDR3 DNA, CDR3 protein. A D gene is named only where the DNA matches it firmly. For some rows the clone size is stated as once, few or many, or as a class when expanded; others skip it.

abundance: NA; v_gene: TRBV7-3; d_gene: NA; j_gene: TRBJ2-7; CDR3nt: TGTGCCAGCAGCTTAAGCGGATCCCAGGGATCCTCCTACGAGCAGTACTTC; CDR3aa: CASSLSGSQGSSYEQYF
abundance: NA; v_gene: TRBV19; d_gene: TRBD2; j_gene: TRBJ2-1; CDR3nt: TGTGCCAGTAGTATTTCCCTAGTCCAAGCGGGAGGTGACAATGAGCAGTTCTTC; CDR3aa: CASSISLVQAGGDNEQFF
abundance: NA; v_gene: TRBV19; d_gene: NA; j_gene: TRBJ2-7; CDR3nt: TGTGCCAGTAGTAAAGATTTAGACTACGAGCAGTACTTC; CDR3aa: CASSKDLDYEQYF
abundance: NA; v_gene: TRBV30; d_gene: NA; j_gene: TRBJ2-7; CDR3nt: TGTGCCTGGGTCCCGGGGTCCGCAGCTCGCGAGCAGTACTTC; CDR3aa: CAWVPGSAAREQYF
abundance: NA; v_gene: TRBV2; d_gene: NA; j_gene: TRBJ2-7; CDR3nt: TGTGCCAGCAGTGAACCGGTCCCTGCCTACGAGCAGTACTTC; CDR3aa: CASSEPVPAYEQYF
abundance: NA; v_gene: TRBV6-1; d_gene: NA; j_gene: TRBJ2-7; CDR3nt: TGTGCCAGCAGTATGTCAGGCACCTACGAGCAGTACTTC; CDR3aa: CASSMSGTYEQYF
abundance: NA; v_gene: TRBV4-3; d_gene: TRBD1; j_gene: TRBJ1-2; CDR3nt: TGCGCCAGCAGCCAAGAGGGTACAGGGGTAGGAGGGGGCTACACCTTC; CDR3aa: CASSQEGTGVGGGYTF
abundance: NA; v_gene: TRBV7-2; d_gene: TRBD2; j_gene: TRBJ2-5; CDR3nt: TGTGCCAGCAGCTTACTAGCGGGAGTCTGGGAGACCCAGTACTTC; CDR3aa: CASSLLAGVWETQYF
abundance: NA; v_gene: TRBV19; d_gene: NA; j_gene: TRBJ2-1; CDR3nt: TGTGCCAGTAGTGGAGCGGGTTCTCCTAAGAGCTACAATGAGCAGTTCTTC; CDR3aa: CASSGAGSPKSYNEQFF
abundance: NA; v_gene: TRBV7-9; d_gene: NA; j_gene: TRBJ2-1; CDR3nt: TGTGCCAGCAGCTTAGCTGGTCAGGGGAATGAGCAGTTCTTC; CDR3aa: CASSLAGQGNEQFF
abundance: NA; v_gene: TRBV6-5; d_gene: TRBD1; j_gene: TRBJ1-1; CDR3nt: TGTGCCAGCAGTATGGGCCTAGACAGGGCTGAAGCTTTCTTT; CDR3aa: CASSMGLDRAEAFF
abundance: NA; v_gene: TRBV7-9; d_gene: TRBD2; j_gene: TRBJ2-2; CDR3nt: TGTGCCAGCAGCTTTCAGCGGGCGGGGGGGAAAACCGGGGAGCTGTTTTTT; CDR3aa: CASSFQRAGGKTGELFF
abundance: NA; v_gene: TRBV7-2; d_gene: NA; j_gene: TRBJ2-7; CDR3nt: TGTGCCAGCAGCACCGGACAACCCTACGAGCAGTACTTC; CDR3aa: CASSTGQPYEQYF
abundance: NA; v_gene: TRBV10-2; d_gene: TRBD2; j_gene: TRBJ2-7; CDR3nt: TGCGCCAGCGATACTAGCGGGAGGAAGTACGAGCAGTACTTC; CDR3aa: CASDTSGRKYEQYF
abundance: NA; v_gene: TRBV7-9; d_gene: TRBD2; j_gene: TRBJ2-1; CDR3nt: TGTGCCAGCAGACAGCGGTACCTAGCGGGAGCCCACAATGAGCAGTTCTTC; CDR3aa: CASRQRYLAGAHNEQFF
abundance: NA; v_gene: TRBV7-9; d_gene: NA; j_gene: TRBJ2-5; CDR3nt: TGTGCCAGCAGCCAAACCGGGTCTGCGGAGACCCAGTACTTC; CDR3aa: CASSQTGSAETQYF
abundance: NA; v_gene: TRBV19; d_gene: NA; j_gene: TRBJ1-5; CDR3nt: TGTGCCAGTAGTATACGGTATAGCAATCAGCCCCAGCATTTT; CDR3aa: CASSIRYSNQPQHF
abundance: once; v_gene: TRBV11-2; d_gene: TRBD1; j_gene: TRBJ1-2; CDR3nt: TGTGCCAGCAGCTCCCGAACGACAGGGCCGAGGGGCTACACCTTC; CDR3aa: CASSSRTTGPRGYTF
abundance: NA; v_gene: TRBV2; d_gene: NA; j_gene: TRBJ2-3; CDR3nt: TGTGCCAGCAGTGTCAGGGGCACAGATACGCAGTATTTT; CDR3aa: CASSVRGTDTQYF
abundance: NA; v_gene: TRBV5-1; d_gene: TRBD2; j_gene: TRBJ2-7; CDR3nt: TGCGCCAGCAGCTTCTCTAGCGGGAGGGCCTACGAGCAGTACTTC; CDR3aa: CASSFSSGRAYEQYF
abundance: NA; v_gene: TRBV6-5; d_gene: NA; j_gene: TRBJ2-7; CDR3nt: TGTGCCAGCAGTTACTCGAGGCTTCAATTCTACGAGCAGTACTTC; CDR3aa: CASSYSRLQFYEQYF
abundance: once; v_gene: TRBV29-1; d_gene: TRBD1; j_gene: TRBJ2-3; CDR3nt: TGCAGCGTTGTGACAGGGGTAAAATCGGATACGCAGTATTTT; CDR3aa: CSVVTGVKSDTQYF
abundance: NA; v_gene: TRBV5-6; d_gene: NA; j_gene: TRBJ1-1; CDR3nt: TGTGCCAGCTTCCACTTCGCAGGGTGGAACACTGAAGCTTTCTTT; CDR3aa: CASFHFAGWNTEAFF
abundance: NA; v_gene: TRBV15; d_gene: NA; j_gene: TRBJ2-6; CDR3nt: TGTGCCACCAGCAGAGTCCTTTTAGCCTCCTCCTCTGGGGCCAACGTCCTGACTTTC; CDR3aa: CATSRVLLASSSGANVLTF
abundance: NA; v_gene: TRBV7-2; d_gene: NA; j_gene: TRBJ1-1; CDR3nt: TGTGCCAGCAGCCCCCAGACAACTGCCACTGAAGCTTTCTTT; CDR3aa: CASSPQTTATEAFF
abundance: NA; v_gene: TRBV7-8; d_gene: TRBD2; j_gene: TRBJ2-7; CDR3nt: TGTGCCAGCAGGGAGCGGGACTCCTACGAGCAGTACTTC; CDR3aa: CASRERDSYEQYF
abundance: NA; v_gene: TRBV19; d_gene: TRBD2; j_gene: TRBJ2-2; CDR3nt: TGTGCCAGTAGCCCTAGCGGGAGATCGAACACCGGGGAGCTGTTTTTT; CDR3aa: CASSPSGRSNTGELFF
abundance: NA; v_gene: TRBV5-6; d_gene: TRBD1; j_gene: TRBJ1-4; CDR3nt: TGTGCCAGCAGCTTGTTGGGACAGGGGGCCAATGAAAAACTGTTTTTT; CDR3aa: CASSLLGQGANEKLFF
abundance: NA; v_gene: TRBV27; d_gene: TRBD2; j_gene: TRBJ2-1; CDR3nt: TGTGCCAGCAGATTTGTAGCGGGAGGTACCTACAATGAGCAGTTCTTC; CDR3aa: CASRFVAGGTYNEQFF
abundance: NA; v_gene: TRBV6-6; d_gene: NA; j_gene: TRBJ2-7; CDR3nt: TGTGCCAGCAGTTGGGGCAAGAACTACGAGCAGTACTTC; CDR3aa: CASSWGKNYEQYF
abundance: NA; v_gene: TRBV28; d_gene: NA; j_gene: TRBJ1-2; CDR3nt: TGTGCCAGCAGTCCCCCTACGGGTGGCTACACCTTC; CDR3aa: CASSPPTGGYTF
abundance: NA; v_gene: TRBV4-2; d_gene: TRBD2; j_gene: TRBJ2-7; CDR3nt: TGTGCCAGCAGCCGGGAGGGGATTACAACCTACGAGCAGTACTTC; CDR3aa: CASSREGITTYEQYF
abundance: NA; v_gene: TRBV5-4; d_gene: TRBD2; j_gene: TRBJ2-4; CDR3nt: TGTGCCAGCAGCGGTGGGACTAGCGGGATCTGGGAAAACATTCAGTACTTC; CDR3aa: CASSGGTSGIWENIQYF
abundance: NA; v_gene: TRBV25-1; d_gene: NA; j_gene: TRBJ2-7; CDR3nt: TGTGCCAGCAGTGTGGATGAAACAGGCTACGAGCAGTACTTC; CDR3aa: CASSVDETGYEQYF
abundance: NA; v_gene: TRBV4-1; d_gene: TRBD1; j_gene: TRBJ2-2; CDR3nt: TGCGCCAGCAGCCAAGAAAGATCCCCGGGTAGACAGGGAAAAACCGGGGAGCTGTTTTTT; CDR3aa: CASSQERSPGRQGKTGELFF
abundance: NA; v_gene: TRBV6-5; d_gene: NA; j_gene: TRBJ2-1; CDR3nt: TGTGCCAGCAGTTCTCTCGATGAGCAGTTCTTC; CDR3aa: CASSSLDEQFF